The text below deals with one T cell receptor (beta chain). The antigen is unknown. The sample is drawn from a study of T cell responses to AZD1222 COVID-19 vaccine. General study findings and limits: The peak T cell response came first, and repertoires were sampled only after it.

The V gene's germline CDR1 is SNHLY and CDR2 FYNNEI. The CDR3 covers 14 residues. V lost 4 bases to trimming and J lost 9 bases; unmatched junction nucleotides: 5. Method: immunoSEQ multiplex PCR; TCRdb's copy keeps in-frame clones and lacks some. The table lists about 140,000 clones, nearly 95% of them singletons. The source is an adult who received the AZD1222 COVID-19 vaccine. The V gene is TRBV2, the J gene TRBJ2-1; 11 bases are a match to TRBD1. The material sequenced was peripheral blood, taken 28 days after the second AZD1222 dose. As DNA, the CDR3 is TGTGCCAGCAGTGGGTGGACAGGGGGCGCTGAGCAGTTCTTC. It specifies CASSGWTGGAEQFF.